The 32 T cell receptor beta chains below were found in one sample sequenced in a study of T cells in Graves' hyperthyroidism and ophthalmopathy. Regions amplified from RNA transcripts were the TCR beta CDR3 regions. A set of HTBI primers served as the primers for a first-round RT-PCR of the TCR CDR3. TCRdb reprocessed the multiplex PCR reads via MiXCR and lists one record per CDR3 protein. The top ten clones hold about 40% of a sample with roughly 500,000 distinct CDR3 sequences, about 45% of them seen once. Sequencing was performed on peripheral blood or thyroid tissue (not recorded which). These receptors were taken from an adult woman with Graves' disease, either hyperthyroidism or ophthalmopathy (not recorded which).

This chain links TRBV19 with TRBJ2-7, with TRBD2 matching 10 bases. Germline CDR1 reads LNHDA; CDR2 reads SQIVND (reference sequence). CDR3 length: 15 residues. Trimming removed 6 bases from V and 0 bases from J; junction bases left unmatched: 5. The DNA for the CDR3 is TGTGCCAGTAGGTCTAGCGGGGGCAGCTCCTACGAGCAGTACTTC. It encodes CASRSSGGSSYEQYF.

The chain is built from TRBV2 and TRBJ2-7; TRBD2 aligns across 11 bases. This CDR3 is built from 15 residues. J was trimmed by 4 bases and V by 5 bases; bases with no gene match: 7. The germline V gene encodes CDR1 SNHLY and CDR2 FYNNEI. CDR3 residues: CASSTGGLAAYEQYF. The CDR3 DNA is TGTGCCAGCAGTACGGGGGGACTAGCGGCATACGAGCAGTACTTC.

This clonotype was recorded at least ten times. The rearrangement joins TRBV15 to TRBJ2-7; no definite D call. This CDR3 has 11 amino acids. CDR1 LNHNV and CDR2 YYDKDF come from the germline V gene (reference sequence). V shed 4 bases and J shed 3 bases, with 4 bases lying between them. This CDR3 reads CATSNRYEQYF. As DNA, the CDR3 is TGTGCCACCAGCAACCGCTACGAGCAGTACTTC.

The rearrangement joins TRBV28 to TRBJ2-7, with D perhaps assigned TRBD1 or TRBD2 (5 bases each). Germline-derived CDR1 and CDR2 are MDHEN and SYDVKM. The V end was cut by 4 bases, the J end by 2 bases, with 12 bases between. The CDR3 consists of 14 residues. Written as DNA, the CDR3 is TGTGCCAGCAGTTCGGTGGGGACGGCCTACGAGCAGTACTTC. It is translated as CASSSVGTAYEQYF. Complete variable domain (other parts from reference TRBV28 and TRBJ2-7): DVKVTQSSRYLVKRTGEKVFLECVQDMDHENMFWYRQDPGLGLRLIYFSYDVKMKEKGDIPEGYSVSREKKERFSLILESASTNQTSMYLCASSSVGTAYEQYFGPGTRLTVT.

This clonotype was found a few times. The chain employs TRBV2 and TRBJ1-3; tentative D call: TRBD1 (6 bases). Germline-derived CDR1 and CDR2 are SNHLY and FYNNEI. Trimming took 7 bases from V and 2 from J, leaving 9 bases between them. This CDR3 has 13 amino acids. The CDR3 DNA reads TGTGCCAGCAAGGACAGTACTGGAAACACCATATATTTT. This translates into CASKDSTGNTIYF. Full variable domain (outside the CDR3, taken from reference TRBV2 and TRBJ1-3): EPEVTQTPSHQVTQMGQEVILRCVPISNHLYFYWYRQILGQKVEFLVSFYNNEISEKSEIFDDQFSVERPDGSNFTLKIRSTKLEDSAMYFCASKDSTGNTIYFGEGSWLTVV.

This chain links TRBV20-1 with TRBJ1-2; D is perhaps TRBD1 (5 bases). The CDR3 length is 13 residues. Trimming took off 5 bases at V and 4 bases at J, with 14 bases between the two ends. CDR1 DFQATT and CDR2 SNEGSKA come from the germline V gene (reference sequence). The CDR3 region has the DNA TGCAGTGCTGCCAGAGGGGTTAGCTATGGCTACACCTTC. Its protein product is CSAARGVSYGYTF.

This clonotype came up many times. The chain couples TRBV7-2 to TRBJ2-2; 16 bases align to TRBD2. CDR1 is SGHTA, CDR2 FQGNSA, per germline. The CDR3 has 19 residues. J gave up 2 bases and V 2 bases, and 5 bases lay outside the gene matches. The CDR3 sequence is CASSLFGTSGRDNTGELFF. CDR3 sequence (DNA): TGTGCCAGCAGCTTATTCGGGACTAGCGGGAGGGACAACACCGGGGAGCTGTTTTTT.

A note on this clonotype: This may arise from a read error, as a much more abundant clone is one base away. DNA of the CDR3: TGTGCCAGCGGCTCACGGACAGCTATGGATGAAAAACTGTTTTTT. Translated: CASGSRTAMDEKLFF. The rearrangement joins TRBV11-3 to TRBJ1-4; possible D gene TRBD1, 6 bases. Germline V gene sequence: CDR1 SGHNT, CDR2 YENEEA. V was trimmed by 8 bases and J by 6 bases, leaving 19 bases between them. The CDR3 is 15 amino acids. Together with reference TRBV11-3 and TRBJ1-4, the CDR3 gives the full variable domain: EAGVVQSPRYKIIEKKQPVAFWCNPISGHNTLYWYLQNLGQGPELLIRYENEEAVDDSQLPKDRFSAERLKGVDSTLKIQPAELGDSAVYLCASGSRTAMDEKLFFGSGTQLSVL.

This clonotype was picked up many times. The chain employs TRBV10-3 and TRBJ2-7; 9 bases line up with TRBD2. The CDR3 totals 15 residues. Germline V gene data show CDR1 as ENHRY and CDR2 as SYGVKD. V shed 5 bases, J shed 4 bases, and the junction held 9 bases outside the gene matches. The CDR3 loop is CAISSGTSRNYEQYF. The CDR3 DNA is TGTGCCATCAGTTCCGGGACTAGCAGAAATTACGAGCAGTACTTC.

The V call is TRBV14, the J call TRBJ2-7; D could derive from TRBD1 or TRBD2 (5 bases each). The CDR3 is 14 residues long. Germline V lookup: CDR1 SGHDN, CDR2 FVKESK. Trimming removed 4 bases at V and 6 bases at J, with 16 bases between. The CDR3 protein is CASSRGENVGEQYF. For the CDR3, the DNA is TGTGCCAGCAGCCGAGGGGAGAACGTAGGCGAGCAGTACTTC.

This clonotype has only a few counts. The chain joins TRBV5-1 to TRBJ1-6; D is ambiguous. CDR1 and CDR2 from the germline V gene are SGHRS and YFSETQ. Trimming took 1 base from V and 8 from J, leaving 10 bases between them. This CDR3 comprises 14 residues. The CDR3 DNA reads as TGCGCCAGCAGCTTGACTGCCGGGGATTCACCCCTCCACTTT. It encodes CASSLTAGDSPLHF.

This chain connects TRBV6-5 to TRBJ2-5; D gene ambiguous. From germline, CDR1 is MNHEY and CDR2 SVGAGI. V was pared by 8 bases and J by 5 bases, with 12 bases between. The CDR3 runs to 12 residues. Written as DNA, the CDR3 is TGTGCCAGCGTTGATGTGGGGGAGACCCAGTACTTC. Encoded protein: CASVDVGETQYF.

The chain carries TRBV7-9 and TRBJ2-7, with 7 bases matching TRBD1. With V trimmed by 6 bases and J by 3 bases, 11 bases remained unmatched. Germline CDR1 is SEHNR and CDR2 is FQNEAQ (reference sequence). The CDR3 contains 15 residues. The CDR3 is CASSSGTVRGYEQYF. The CDR3 DNA sequence: TGTGCCAGCAGTTCTGGGACAGTGAGGGGCTACGAGCAGTACTTC.

This chain links TRBV10-2 with TRBJ2-7; D is uncertain. Deletions cut 3 bases from V and 2 bases from J, with 11 bases between. This CDR3 has 14 residues. Germline loops: CDR1 WSHSY, CDR2 SAAADI. The CDR3 DNA sequence: TGCGCCAGCAGTGAACCCCCGGATCCCTACGAGCAGTACTTC. It is translated as CASSEPPDPYEQYF.

The CDR3, as DNA: TGTGCCAGCAGCAGTACCGGGACAGAGTTCTCTGGGGCCAACGTCCTGACTTTC. It specifies CASSSTGTEFSGANVLTF. This chain links TRBV2 with TRBJ2-6; TRBD1 agrees at 7 bases. Germline CDR1 reads SNHLY; CDR2 reads FYNNEI. Unmatched junction bases numbered 11, after V lost 6 bases and J lost 0 bases. This CDR3 is built from 18 residues. Complete variable domain (other parts from reference TRBV2 and TRBJ2-6): EPEVTQTPSHQVTQMGQEVILRCVPISNHLYFYWYRQILGQKVEFLVSFYNNEISEKSEIFDDQFSVERPDGSNFTLKIRSTKLEDSAMYFCASSSTGTEFSGANVLTFGAGSRLTVL.

This sequence joins TRBV7-8 and TRBJ2-5; a weak D match, TRBD2 (7 bases). Trimming cost V 3 bases and J 8 bases, with 19 bases left between them. Germline V gene data show CDR1 as SGHVS and CDR2 as FQNEAQ. The CDR3 contains 15 residues. The CDR3 loop reads CASSFLEAGHTTQYF. The CDR3 DNA reads as TGTGCCAGCAGCTTCCTCGAAGCGGGACATACAACCCAGTACTTC.

The chain combines TRBV7-6 with TRBJ2-3, with 7 bases aligning to TRBD2. The CDR3 runs 13 residues. Trimming cost V 4 bases and J 6 bases; bases outside gene matches: 4. The germline CDR1 and CDR2 sequences are SGHVS and FNYEAQ. The CDR3 DNA follows: TGTGCCAGCAGCTCTGGACTAGGGGATACGCAGTATTTT. Protein sequence: CASSSGLGDTQYF.

This clonotype appeared many times. The CDR3 nucleotides are TGCAGTGCTAGAGTACGGGACAGGTCCTCGAATAATTCACCCCTCCACTTT. This encodes CSARVRDRSSNNSPLHF. The chain carries TRBV20-1 and TRBJ1-6; 8 bases fit TRBD1. CDR1 and CDR2 (germline): DFQATT, SNEGSKA (reference sequence). J was trimmed by 5 bases and V by 1 base; bases with no gene match: 10. The CDR3 loop spans 17 amino acids.

About this clonotype itself: A much bigger clone sits one base away, suggesting this may be a read error. V usage is TRBV15 and J usage is TRBJ1-2, with D maybe TRBD1 (6 bases). Germline CDR1 LNHNV, CDR2 YYDKDF (reference sequence). Trimming shortened V by 1 base and J by 4 bases, and 13 bases separated the two germline ends. The CDR3 sequence is 15 residues long. The CDR3 reads CATSRVGTQLYGYTF. The CDR3 DNA follows: TGTGCCACCAGCAGAGTGGGGACACAACTCTATGGCTACACCTTC.

V usage is TRBV20-1 and J usage is TRBJ1-3; D possibly corresponds to TRBD1 (5 bases). This CDR3 is built from 11 residues. With 5 bases removed from V and 4 bases from J, the gap between germline ends came to 6 bases. Germline V CDR1 and CDR2: DFQATT, SNEGSKA (reference sequence). CDR3: CSARTGNTIYF. The DNA for the CDR3 is TGCAGTGCTCGGACAGGAAACACCATATATTTT.

This clonotype was found a few times. The gene calls are TRBV24-1 and TRBJ2-3; D possibly corresponds to TRBD2 (5 bases). This CDR3 is 13 amino acids long. Germline CDR1 reads KGHDR; CDR2 reads SFDVKD. The V gene lost 6 bases and the J gene lost 3 bases, with 9 bases spanning the gap. CDR3 loop: CATSWESTDTQYF. As DNA, the CDR3 is TGTGCCACCAGTTGGGAGTCTACAGATACGCAGTATTTT.

This rearrangement joins TRBV5-1 to TRBJ1-1, with D unresolved. This CDR3 is 13 amino acids long. Germline CDR1 reads SGHRS; CDR2 reads YFSETQ. V lost 4 bases, J lost 1 base, and 8 bases lay in between. The CDR3, as DNA: TGCGCCAGCAGCCGGCGGTGGAACACTGAAGCTTTCTTT. This translates into CASSRRWNTEAFF.

V is TRBV7-9 and J is TRBJ2-2; weak D call: TRBD2 (6 bases). This CDR3 has 13 amino acids. V lost 5 bases, J lost 10 bases, and 14 bases lay in between. Germline CDR1 SEHNR, CDR2 FQNEAQ (reference sequence). The CDR3 sequence: CASSLDGSKELFF. CDR3 DNA: TGTGCCAGCAGCCTTGACGGGAGTAAGGAGCTGTTTTTT.

In this sample, this clonotype turned up many times. The chain carries TRBV20-1 and TRBJ2-5; D remains unclear. V lost 5 bases and J 5 bases, leaving 12 bases between the germline ends. Germline V lookup: CDR1 DFQATT, CDR2 SNEGSKA (reference sequence). The CDR3 extends over 12 amino acids. The CDR3 protein is CSAVILGETQYF. The CDR3 bases are TGCAGTGCTGTGATTCTGGGGGAGACCCAGTACTTC.

This clonotype was recorded many times. The chain is built from TRBV20-1 and TRBJ2-2, with 8 bases that match TRBD1. J was trimmed by 0 bases and V by 1 base; bases with no gene match: 4. The germline gives CDR1 DFQATT, CDR2 SNEGSKA (reference sequence). The CDR3 sequence is 16 residues long. The CDR3 protein is CSARGQGAANTGELFF. CDR3 nucleotides: TGCAGTGCTAGAGGTCAGGGGGCAGCGAACACCGGGGAGCTGTTTTTT.

With regard to this clonotype: This may come from a read error, since a much larger clone is one base off. The CDR3: CASSPCDPGYTF. CDR3 bases: TGTGCCAGCAGTCCCTGTGATCCGGGCTACACCTTC. This chain links TRBV6-2 or TRBV6-3 with TRBJ1-2; D is uncertain. Germline loops: CDR1 MNHEY, CDR2 SVGEGT. The V end was cut by 5 bases, the J end by 8 bases, with 12 bases between. CDR3 length equals 12 residues.

This clonotype appeared a few times. The rearrangement uses TRBV5-1 and TRBJ2-2, with 8 positions matching TRBD2. V lost 4 bases and J lost 1; bases outside the gene matches: 6. Germline values: CDR1 SGHRS, CDR2 YFSETQ. This CDR3 region has 16 residues. The CDR3 nucleotides are TGCGCCAGCAGCAGTACTAGCGGCTTGAACACCGGGGAGCTGTTTTTT. It translates to CASSSTSGLNTGELFF.

CDR3: CAISAQGRPTSSPGTGSPLHF. Written as DNA, the CDR3 is TGTGCCATCAGTGCGCAGGGGAGACCAACGAGCTCTCCGGGAACGGGATCACCCCTCCACTTT. The chain combines TRBV10-3 with TRBJ1-6, with D maybe TRBD1 (6 bases). The germline gives CDR1 ENHRY, CDR2 SYGVKD. The CDR3 has 21 residues. V lost 4 bases and J 10 bases, leaving 35 bases between the germline ends.

This clonotype was picked up many times. The CDR3 coding sequence is TGCAGTGCTAGAGTACCGAGCTCTGGAAACACCATATATTTT. Translated, it gives CSARVPSSGNTIYF. J is TRBJ1-3 and V is TRBV20-1, with D unclear. This CDR3 has 14 amino acids. V was trimmed by 1 base and J by 0 bases, leaving 7 bases between them. CDR1 is DFQATT and CDR2 is SNEGSKA in the germline V gene (reference sequence).

V is TRBV10-3 and J is TRBJ1-4, with D unclear. The ends were cut back, 0 bases at V and 2 bases at J, with 7 bases in the middle. The CDR3 totals 15 residues. Germline CDR1 ENHRY, CDR2 SYGVKD. CDR3 in amino acids: CAISESAGTNEKLFF. The DNA for the CDR3 is TGTGCCATCAGTGAGTCTGCGGGTACTAATGAAAAACTGTTTTTT.

The chain joins TRBV10-1 to TRBJ2-7, with D uncertain. CDR1 and CDR2 (germline): WNHNN, SYGVQD (reference sequence). CDR3 length equals 12 residues. V lost 3 bases and J 12 bases, leaving 15 bases between the germline ends. The CDR3 loop is CASSDLTVGLYF. The CDR3, as DNA: TGCGCCAGCAGTGATCTGACGGTAGGGTTGTACTTC.

This clonotype was observed at least ten times. In DNA, the CDR3 is TGCAGTGCTATGGGACAGGGTTCGCACGAGCAGTACTTC. Amino acids: CSAMGQGSHEQYF. V is TRBV20-1 and J is TRBJ2-7, with 9 bases aligning to TRBD1. V gave up 4 bases and J gave up 5 bases; unmatched junction bases: 6. The germline gives CDR1 DFQATT, CDR2 SNEGSKA (reference sequence). This CDR3 contains 13 residues.